Shown below are 7 T cell receptor beta chains from a single sample sequenced in a study of blood T cell repertoires in COVID-19. The method was immunoSEQ multiplex PCR; TCRdb's version includes in-frame clones alone and lacks a portion of them. The sample shows 65,000 to 85,000 clones, 89% of them seen only once. Material: peripheral blood. These receptors came from a man aged 50 to 60 with active COVID-19.

The chain recombines TRBV6-6 with TRBJ1-1; 7 positions match TRBD1. CDR1 and CDR2 from the germline V gene are MNHNY and SVGAGI (reference sequence). This CDR3 is built from 14 residues. V gave up 6 bases and J gave up 0 bases; unmatched junction bases: 4. The CDR3 sequence: CASRAGQVNTEAFF. The CDR3 DNA is TGTGCCAGCAGAGCAGGACAGGTGAACACTGAAGCTTTCTTT.

This clone has only a few counts. This sequence joins TRBV5-1 and TRBJ2-7; 13 bases map to TRBD2. The CDR3 sequence is 17 residues long. Looked up from germline, CDR1 is SGHRS and CDR2 is YFSETQ. Germline trimming cut 4 bases from V and 0 bases from J; bases unmatched to any gene: 7. The CDR3 protein is CASSPEGLAGPSYEQYF. The CDR3 region has the DNA TGCGCCAGCAGCCCGGAGGGACTAGCGGGGCCCTCCTACGAGCAGTACTTC.

This chain uses TRBV30 with TRBJ1-1, with D uncertain. CDR1 and CDR2 from the germline V gene are GTSNPN and SVGIG (reference sequence). With 5 bases removed from V and 5 bases from J, the gap between germline ends came to 9 bases. This CDR3 has 11 amino acids. The CDR3 protein is CAWGYRTEAFF. The CDR3 DNA reads TGTGCCTGGGGGTATCGGACTGAAGCTTTCTTT.

The rearrangement joins TRBV18 to TRBJ1-6, with D possibly being TRBD1 (6 bases). CDR1 is KGHSH, CDR2 LQKENI, per germline. The V and J ends lost 5 bases and 7 bases respectively, with 9 bases between them. The CDR3 loop spans 13 amino acids. The CDR3, as DNA: TGTGCCAGCTCAGGACAGAGAAATTCACCCCTCCACTTT. Amino acids: CASSGQRNSPLHF.

This clone has just a few counts. The V and J genes are TRBV5-8 and TRBJ1-5; D ambiguous. The germline CDR1 and CDR2 sequences are SGHTS and YDEGEE. This CDR3 is 15 amino acids long. V lost 0 bases and J 2 bases, leaving 9 bases between the germline ends. The CDR3 DNA is TGTGCCAGCAGCTTGGGTCAGGTTGGCAATCAGCCCCAGCATTTT. Translated: CASSLGQVGNQPQHF.

The V call is TRBV7-2, the J call TRBJ2-3; D call uncertain. CDR1 SGHTA and CDR2 FQGNSA come from the germline V gene. This CDR3 has 13 residues. V dropped 3 bases and J dropped 2 bases, with 6 bases sitting between them. CDR3 nucleotides: TGTGCCAGCAGCTTCTTCCTCACAGATACGCAGTATTTT. It codes for CASSFFLTDTQYF.

The rearrangement joins TRBV5-6 to TRBJ2-5; a weak D match, TRBD2 (6 bases). The CDR3 sequence is 13 residues long. Germline CDR1 is SGHDT and CDR2 is YYEEEE. The V end lost 2 bases, the J end lost 4 bases, and 9 bases lay between the germline ends. The CDR3 region is CASSFSGRETQYF. The CDR3 nucleotides are TGTGCCAGCAGCTTTAGCGGCCGAGAGACCCAGTACTTC.